Sequencing of this T cell receptor beta chain was carried out in a study of cytomegalovirus exposure and HLA in healthy donors. Study findings and constraints: Rare sequences made up most TCRs, while some public TCRs were found in many donors. In a later analysis, across HLA loci, associated TCR counts were highest for DRB1, lowest for HLA-C. Other equally common chains were less clonally expanded than HLA-associated TCR beta chains, a later analysis showed. Among TCR beta chains, those listed as cytomegalovirus-associated numbered around 160.

The CDR3 consists of 15 residues. V lost 0 bases and J 3 bases, leaving 12 bases between the germline ends. Germline lookup yields CDR1 MGHRA and CDR2 YSYEKL. About this clone itself: The antigen remains unidentified.

The PCR made use of 60 Vbeta and 13 Jbeta primers. Clones were sequenced by immunoSEQ multiplex PCR, and TCRdb holds only the in-frame ones, with some missing. The sample includes approximately 160,000 clones, roughly 76% of them seen just once. Material for sequencing was PBMCs. This receptor was obtained from a human donor in good health. The chain employs TRBV4-1 and TRBJ2-7, with TRBD1 as a possible D gene (6 bases). CDR3: CASSQEGGQIYEQYF. In nucleotides, the CDR3 is TGCGCCAGCAGCCAAGAGGGCGGACAGATCTACGAGCAGTACTTC.